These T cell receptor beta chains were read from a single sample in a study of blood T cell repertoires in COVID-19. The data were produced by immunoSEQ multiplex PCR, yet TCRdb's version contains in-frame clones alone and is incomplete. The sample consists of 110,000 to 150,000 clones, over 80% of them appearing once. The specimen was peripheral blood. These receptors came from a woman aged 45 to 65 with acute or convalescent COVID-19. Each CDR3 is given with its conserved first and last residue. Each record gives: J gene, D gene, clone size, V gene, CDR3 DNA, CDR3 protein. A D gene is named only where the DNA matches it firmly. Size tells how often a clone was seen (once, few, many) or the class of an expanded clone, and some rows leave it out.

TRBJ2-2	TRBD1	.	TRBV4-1	TGCGCCAGCCGGACAGGAAGCACCGGGGAGCTGTTTTTT	CASRTGSTGELFF
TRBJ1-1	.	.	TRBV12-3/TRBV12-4	TGTGCCAGCACCCCGCCAGGGAACACTGAAGCTTTCTTT	CASTPPGNTEAFF
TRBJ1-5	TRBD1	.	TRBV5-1	TGCGCCAGCAGCTTGGCCGGGACAGGCAATCAGCCCCAGCATTTT	CASSLAGTGNQPQHF
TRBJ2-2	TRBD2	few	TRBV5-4	TGTGCCAGCAGCCGTAGCGGGGGGGCTTTGTACACCGGGGAGCTGTTTTTT	CASSRSGGALYTGELFF
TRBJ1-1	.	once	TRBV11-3	TGTGCCAGCAGCCAGGACACGAACACTGAAGCTTTCTTT	CASSQDTNTEAFF
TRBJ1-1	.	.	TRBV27	TGTGCCAGCAGTCTTACGGGGAACACTGAAGCTTTCTTT	CASSLTGNTEAFF
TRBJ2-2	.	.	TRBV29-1	TGCAGCGTTTCCCCCACTGGGCTGTCGAACACCGGGGAGCTGTTTTTT	CSVSPTGLSNTGELFF
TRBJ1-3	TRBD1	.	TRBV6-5	TGTGCCAGCAGTTACAAAGGGGGCCCAGGAAACACCATATATTTT	CASSYKGGPGNTIYF
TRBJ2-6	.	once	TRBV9	TGTGCCAGCAGCGTAGGGGGCGGTAACGTCCTGACTTTC	CASSVGGGNVLTF
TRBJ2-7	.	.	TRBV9	TGTGCCAGCAGCACGGGAGTTTCCTCCTACGAGCAGTACTTC	CASSTGVSSYEQYF
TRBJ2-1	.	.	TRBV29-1	TGCAGCTTGGGAGGAGGCAGCTACAATGAGCAGTTCTTC	CSLGGGSYNEQFF
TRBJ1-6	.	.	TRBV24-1	TGTGCCACCCCCTTTTCGCGGCCTAGCTATAATTCACCCCTCCACTTT	CATPFSRPSYNSPLHF
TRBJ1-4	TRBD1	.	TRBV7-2	TGTGCCAGCAGCTTAGATGGGACAGGGACGGAAAAACTGTTTTTT	CASSLDGTGTEKLFF
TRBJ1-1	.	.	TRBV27	TGTGCCAGCAGTCTCCAGGGGTCCACTGAAGCTTTCTTT	CASSLQGSTEAFF
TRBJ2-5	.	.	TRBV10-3	TGTGCCATCTCTTATCCGGGGGAGACCCAGTACTTC	CAISYPGETQYF
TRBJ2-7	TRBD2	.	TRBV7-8	TGTGCCAGCAGCCCGTTAGCGGGAGCTTTCGCCTACGAGCAGTACTTC	CASSPLAGAFAYEQYF
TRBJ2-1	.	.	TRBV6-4	TGTGCCAGCAGTGAGGCGGGCCTCTCCTACAATGAGCAGTTCTTC	CASSEAGLSYNEQFF
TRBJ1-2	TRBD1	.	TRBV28	TGTGCCAGCAGCCGTCCCCCGGGACAGGGGGCCTATGGCTACACCTTC	CASSRPPGQGAYGYTF
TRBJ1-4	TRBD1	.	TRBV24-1	TGTGCCACCAGTGGCGGACAGGGGAAGCCAGCTAATGAAAAACTGTTTTTT	CATSGGQGKPANEKLFF
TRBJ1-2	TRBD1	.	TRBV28	TGTGCCAGCAGTTTATGGACAGGGGACGTCGGCTATGGCTACACCTTC	CASSLWTGDVGYGYTF
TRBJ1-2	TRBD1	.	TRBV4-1	TGCGCCAGCAGCCAAGTACAGGGGGCTGACTATGGCTACACCTTC	CASSQVQGADYGYTF
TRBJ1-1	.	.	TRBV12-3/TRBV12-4	TGTGCCAGCGAGGGAGGGGGGTTCACTGAAGCTTTCTTT	CASEGGGFTEAFF
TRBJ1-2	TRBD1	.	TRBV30	TGTGCCTGGAGTTCCCCCGGGACAGCCGCTTCTGGCTACACCTTC	CAWSSPGTAASGYTF
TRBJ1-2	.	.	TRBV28	TGTGCCAGCAGTTTTGGCACAGCCTATGGCTACACCTTC	CASSFGTAYGYTF
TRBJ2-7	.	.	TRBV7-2	TGTGCCAGCAGCTTATCCGGGACACTCTACGAGCAGTACTTC	CASSLSGTLYEQYF
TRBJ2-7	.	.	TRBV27	TGTGCCAGCAGTATCGGACAGCTCCACGAGCAGTACTTC	CASSIGQLHEQYF
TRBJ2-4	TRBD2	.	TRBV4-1	TGCGCCAGCAGCCAAGTCGTAGGACTAGCGAGGCACTTC	CASSQVVGLARHF
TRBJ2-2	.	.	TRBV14	TGTGCCAGCGGTCGAAGGGAGATCGGGGAGCTGTTTTTT	CASGRREIGELFF
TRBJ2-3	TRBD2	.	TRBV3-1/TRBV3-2	TGTGCCAGCAGCCTTAGACTAGCGGGAGGAAGAGCAGATACGCAGTATTTT	CASSLRLAGGRADTQYF
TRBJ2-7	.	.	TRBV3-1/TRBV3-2	TGTGCCAGCAGCCAAGCTGGACTGGTGGACGAGCAGTACTTC	CASSQAGLVDEQYF
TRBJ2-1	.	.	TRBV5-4	TGTGCCAGCAGCTTGGGGGCGATATCCTACAATGAGCAGTTCTTC	CASSLGAISYNEQFF
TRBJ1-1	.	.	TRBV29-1	TGCAGCGTTCTGACTCAAATGAACACTGAAGCTTTCTTT	CSVLTQMNTEAFF
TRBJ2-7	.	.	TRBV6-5	TGTGCCAGCAGTCTGACAGAGGTCCCTTTGTACGAGCAGTACTTC	CASSLTEVPLYEQYF
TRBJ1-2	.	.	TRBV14	TGTGCCAGCAGCCAAGAGTATGGCAGGATTAACTATGGCTACACCTTC	CASSQEYGRINYGYTF
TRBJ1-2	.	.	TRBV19	TGTGCCACCCGCGCTGAAGCTAACTATGGCTACACCTTC	CATRAEANYGYTF
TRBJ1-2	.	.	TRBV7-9	TGTGCCAGCAGCCCGGACAGTCCGGCGGACTATGGCTACACCTTC	CASSPDSPADYGYTF
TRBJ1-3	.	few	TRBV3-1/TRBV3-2	TGTGCCAGCAGCCAATGGCAGGATGGAAACACCATATATTTT	CASSQWQDGNTIYF
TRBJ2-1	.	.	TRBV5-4	TGTGCCAGCAGCTTGCCAGGGCAAAACAATGAGCAGTTCTTC	CASSLPGQNNEQFF
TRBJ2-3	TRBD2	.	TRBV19	TGTGCCAGTAGTTTAGGACTAGTCGCAGATACGCAGTATTTT	CASSLGLVADTQYF
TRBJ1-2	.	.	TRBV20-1	TGCAGTGCTAGTCCGGGGTATGGCTACACCTTC	CSASPGYGYTF
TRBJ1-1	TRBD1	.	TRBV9	TGTGCCAGCAGCGTCGCTGAAGGGGACAGGGTCGGAGCTTTCTTT	CASSVAEGDRVGAFF
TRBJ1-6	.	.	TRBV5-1	TGCGCCAGCAGCTCGCGGGGGACATCTAATTCACCCCTCCACTTT	CASSSRGTSNSPLHF
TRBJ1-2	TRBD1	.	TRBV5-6	TGTGCCAGCAGCTTGAAGGCAGGGGGTCGGTATGGCTACACCTTC	CASSLKAGGRYGYTF
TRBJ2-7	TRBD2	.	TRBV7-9	TGTGCCAGCAGCTTTGGCGGGAGCTCCTACGAGCAGTACTTC	CASSFGGSSYEQYF
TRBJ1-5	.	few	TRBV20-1	TGCAGTGCTAGTCAAGCTGTAAATCAGCCCCAGCATTTT	CSASQAVNQPQHF
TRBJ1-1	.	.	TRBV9	TGTGCCAGCAGCCCAGAATACAGGACAGTGAACACTGAAGCTTTCTTT	CASSPEYRTVNTEAFF
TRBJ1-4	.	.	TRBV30	TGTGCCTGGGCGAGGGCCTCCGAGCGGGATAATGAAAAACTGTTTTTT	CAWARASERDNEKLFF
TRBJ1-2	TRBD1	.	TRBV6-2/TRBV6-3	TGTGCCAGCAGTTGGGACAGGGCGGGCTATGGCTACACCTTC	CASSWDRAGYGYTF